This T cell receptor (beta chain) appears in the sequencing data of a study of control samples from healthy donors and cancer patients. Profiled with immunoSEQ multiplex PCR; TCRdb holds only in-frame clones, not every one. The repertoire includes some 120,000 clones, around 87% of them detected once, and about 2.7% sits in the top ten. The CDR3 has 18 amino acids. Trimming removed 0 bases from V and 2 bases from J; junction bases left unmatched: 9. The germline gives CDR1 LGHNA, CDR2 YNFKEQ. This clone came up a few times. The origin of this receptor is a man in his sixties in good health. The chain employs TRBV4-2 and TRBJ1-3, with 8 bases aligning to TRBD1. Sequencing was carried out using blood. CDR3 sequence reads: CASSQDLAGGFTGNTIYF. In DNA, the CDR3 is TGTGCCAGCAGCCAAGATTTGGCAGGGGGCTTTACTGGAAACACCATATATTTT.